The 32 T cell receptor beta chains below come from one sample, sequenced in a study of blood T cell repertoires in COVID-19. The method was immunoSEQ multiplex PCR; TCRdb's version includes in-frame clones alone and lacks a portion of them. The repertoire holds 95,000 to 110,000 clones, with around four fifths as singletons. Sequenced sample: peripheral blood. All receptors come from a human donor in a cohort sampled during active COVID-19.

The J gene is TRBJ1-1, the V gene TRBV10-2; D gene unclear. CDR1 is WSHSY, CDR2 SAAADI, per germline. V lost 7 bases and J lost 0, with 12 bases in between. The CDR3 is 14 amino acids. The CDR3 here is CASKEQIMNTEAFF. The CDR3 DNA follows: TGCGCCAGCAAGGAACAGATCATGAACACTGAAGCTTTCTTT.

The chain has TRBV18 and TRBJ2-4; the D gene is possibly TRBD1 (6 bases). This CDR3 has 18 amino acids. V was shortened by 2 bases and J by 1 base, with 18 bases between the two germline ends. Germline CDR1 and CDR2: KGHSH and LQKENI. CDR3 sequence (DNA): TGTGCCAGCTCACCAGGGACACCGTTATTCGGGGCCAAAAACATTCAGTACTTC. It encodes CASSPGTPLFGAKNIQYF.

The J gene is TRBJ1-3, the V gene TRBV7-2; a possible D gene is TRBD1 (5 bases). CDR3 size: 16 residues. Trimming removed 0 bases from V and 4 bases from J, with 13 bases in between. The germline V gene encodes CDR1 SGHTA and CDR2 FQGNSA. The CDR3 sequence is CASSLALIGVGNTIYF. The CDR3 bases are TGTGCCAGCAGCTTAGCGCTAATAGGGGTAGGAAACACCATATATTTT.

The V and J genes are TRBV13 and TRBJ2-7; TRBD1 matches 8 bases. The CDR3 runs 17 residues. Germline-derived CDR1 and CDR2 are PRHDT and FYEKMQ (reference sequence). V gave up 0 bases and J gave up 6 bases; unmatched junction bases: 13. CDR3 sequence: CASSLGAAGQGALEQYF. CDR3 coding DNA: TGTGCCAGCAGCTTAGGGGCGGCGGGCCAGGGGGCTCTCGAGCAGTACTTC.

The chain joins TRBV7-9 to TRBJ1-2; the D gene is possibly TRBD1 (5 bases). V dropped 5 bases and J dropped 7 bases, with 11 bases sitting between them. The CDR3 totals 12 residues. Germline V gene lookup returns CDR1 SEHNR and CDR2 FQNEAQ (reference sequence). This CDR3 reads CASSPGHSGYTF. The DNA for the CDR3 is TGTGCCAGCAGCCCAGGACATTCTGGCTACACCTTC.

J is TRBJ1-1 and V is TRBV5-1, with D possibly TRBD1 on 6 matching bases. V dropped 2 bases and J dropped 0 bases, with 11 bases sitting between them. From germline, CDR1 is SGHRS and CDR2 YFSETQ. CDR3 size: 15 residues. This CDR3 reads CASSLGGGMNTEAFF. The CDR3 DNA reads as TGCGCCAGCAGCTTAGGGGGAGGGATGAACACTGAAGCTTTCTTT.

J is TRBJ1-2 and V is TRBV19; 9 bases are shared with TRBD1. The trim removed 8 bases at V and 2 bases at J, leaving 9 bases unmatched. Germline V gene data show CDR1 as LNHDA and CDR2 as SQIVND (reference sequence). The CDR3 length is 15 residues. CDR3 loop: CASQRTGGVNYGYTF. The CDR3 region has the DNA TGTGCCAGTCAGCGAACAGGGGGCGTCAACTATGGCTACACCTTC.

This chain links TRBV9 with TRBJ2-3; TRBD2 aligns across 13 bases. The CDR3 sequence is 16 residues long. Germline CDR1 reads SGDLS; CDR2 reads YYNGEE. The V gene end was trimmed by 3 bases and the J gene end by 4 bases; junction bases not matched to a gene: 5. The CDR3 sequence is CASSARTSGGSDTQYF. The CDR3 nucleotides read TGTGCCAGCAGCGCCAGGACTAGCGGGGGATCAGATACGCAGTATTTT.

The CDR3 sequence is CASSTGSSYGYTF. The CDR3 coding sequence is TGTGCCAGCAGCACAGGGAGTAGCTATGGCTACACCTTC. V and J are TRBV12-3 or TRBV12-4 and TRBJ1-2; perhaps TRBD1 as D (6 bases). The CDR3 extends over 13 amino acids. Deletions cut 6 bases from V and 4 bases from J, with 12 bases between.

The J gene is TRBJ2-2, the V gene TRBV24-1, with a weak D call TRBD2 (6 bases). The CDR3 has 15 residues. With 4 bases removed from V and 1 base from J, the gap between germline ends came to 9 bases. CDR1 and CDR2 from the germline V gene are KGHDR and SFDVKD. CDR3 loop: CATSDPGLNTGELFF. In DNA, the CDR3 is TGTGCCACCAGTGACCCGGGACTGAACACCGGGGAGCTGTTTTTT.

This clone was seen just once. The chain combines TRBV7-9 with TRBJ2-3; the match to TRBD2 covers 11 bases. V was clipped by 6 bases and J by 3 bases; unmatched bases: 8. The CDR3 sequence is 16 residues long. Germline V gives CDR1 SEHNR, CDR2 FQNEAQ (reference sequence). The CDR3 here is CASSGASGGSTDTQYF. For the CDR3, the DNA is TGTGCCAGCAGTGGGGCTAGCGGGGGGAGTACAGATACGCAGTATTTT.

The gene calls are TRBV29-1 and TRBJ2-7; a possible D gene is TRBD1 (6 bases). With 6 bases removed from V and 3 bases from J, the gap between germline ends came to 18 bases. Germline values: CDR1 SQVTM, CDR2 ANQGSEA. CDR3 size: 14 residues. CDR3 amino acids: CSVKDPRGFYEQYF. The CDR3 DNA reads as TGCAGCGTCAAAGACCCCAGGGGCTTCTACGAGCAGTACTTC.

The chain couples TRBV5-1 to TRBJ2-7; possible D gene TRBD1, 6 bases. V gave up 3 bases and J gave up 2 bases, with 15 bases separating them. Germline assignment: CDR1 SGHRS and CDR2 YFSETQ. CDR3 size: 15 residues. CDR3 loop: CASSSQLTGTYEQYF. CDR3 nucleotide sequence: TGCGCCAGCAGCTCTCAGCTGACAGGAACCTACGAGCAGTACTTC.

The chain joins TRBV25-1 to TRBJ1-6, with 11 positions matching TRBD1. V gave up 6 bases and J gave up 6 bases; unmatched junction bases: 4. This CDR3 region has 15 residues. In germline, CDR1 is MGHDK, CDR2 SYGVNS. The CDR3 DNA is TGTGCCAGCAGCTTGGACAGGGGGCTTAATTCACCCCTCCACTTT. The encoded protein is CASSLDRGLNSPLHF.

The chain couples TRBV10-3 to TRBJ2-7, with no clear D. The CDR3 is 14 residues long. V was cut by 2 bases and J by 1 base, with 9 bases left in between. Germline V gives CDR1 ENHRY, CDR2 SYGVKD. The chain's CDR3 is CAISELSTSYEQYF. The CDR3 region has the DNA TGTGCCATCAGTGAGCTGAGCACTTCCTACGAGCAGTACTTC.

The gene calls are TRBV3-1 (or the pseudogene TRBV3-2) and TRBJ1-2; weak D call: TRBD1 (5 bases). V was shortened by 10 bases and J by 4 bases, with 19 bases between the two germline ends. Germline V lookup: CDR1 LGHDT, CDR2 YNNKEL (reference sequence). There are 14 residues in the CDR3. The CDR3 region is CATQGLGEAYGYTF. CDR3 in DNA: TGTGCCACTCAGGGACTGGGGGAGGCCTATGGCTACACCTTC.

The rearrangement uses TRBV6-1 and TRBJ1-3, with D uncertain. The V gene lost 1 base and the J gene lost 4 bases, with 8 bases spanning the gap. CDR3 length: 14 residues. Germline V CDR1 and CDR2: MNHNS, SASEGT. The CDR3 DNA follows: TGTGCCAGCAGTGAAGGGAGCCAAGGAAACACCATATATTTT. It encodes CASSEGSQGNTIYF.

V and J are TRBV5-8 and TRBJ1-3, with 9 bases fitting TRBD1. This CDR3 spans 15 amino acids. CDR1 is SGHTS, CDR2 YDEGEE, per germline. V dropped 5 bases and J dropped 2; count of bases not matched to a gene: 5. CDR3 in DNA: TGTGCCAGCAGTTATACAGGGGGCGCTGGAAACACCATATATTTT. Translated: CASSYTGGAGNTIYF.

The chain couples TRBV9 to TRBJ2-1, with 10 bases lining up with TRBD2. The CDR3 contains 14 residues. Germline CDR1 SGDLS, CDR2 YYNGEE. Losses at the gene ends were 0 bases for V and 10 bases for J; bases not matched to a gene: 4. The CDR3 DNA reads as TGTGCCAGCAGCGTAGCTACGGGACTAGCGGAGCAGTTCTTC. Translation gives CASSVATGLAEQFF.

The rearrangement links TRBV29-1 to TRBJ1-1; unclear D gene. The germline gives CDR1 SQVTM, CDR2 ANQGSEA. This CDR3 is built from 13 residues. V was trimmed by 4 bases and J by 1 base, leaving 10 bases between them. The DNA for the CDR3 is TGCAGCGTTGTTTCGCAGAAGAACACTGAAGCTTTCTTT. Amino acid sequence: CSVVSQKNTEAFF. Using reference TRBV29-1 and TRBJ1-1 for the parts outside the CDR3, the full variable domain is SAVISQKPSRDICQRGTSLTIQCQVDSQVTMMFWYRQQPGQSLTLIATANQGSEATYESGFVIDKFPISRPNLTFSTLTVSNMSPEDSSIYLCSVVSQKNTEAFFGQGTRLTVV.

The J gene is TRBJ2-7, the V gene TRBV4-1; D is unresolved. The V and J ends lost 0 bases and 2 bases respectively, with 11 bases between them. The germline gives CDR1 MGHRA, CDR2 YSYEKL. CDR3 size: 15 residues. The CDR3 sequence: CASSQDRNSPYEQYF. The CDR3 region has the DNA TGCGCCAGCAGCCAAGATAGGAACAGCCCCTACGAGCAGTACTTC.

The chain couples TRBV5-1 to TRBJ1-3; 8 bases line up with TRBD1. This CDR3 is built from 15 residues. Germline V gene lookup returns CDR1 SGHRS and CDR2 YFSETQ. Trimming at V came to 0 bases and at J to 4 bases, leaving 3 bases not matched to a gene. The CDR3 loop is CASSLGTGTGNTIYF. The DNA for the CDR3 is TGCGCCAGCAGCTTGGGGACAGGGACGGGAAACACCATATATTTT.

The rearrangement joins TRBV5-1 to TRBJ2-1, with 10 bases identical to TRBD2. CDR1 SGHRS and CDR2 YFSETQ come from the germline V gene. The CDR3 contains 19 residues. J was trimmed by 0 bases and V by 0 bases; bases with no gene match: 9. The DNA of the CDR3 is TGCGCCAGCAGCTTGGCGGCTAGCGGGGGCCACAGCTCCTACAATGAGCAGTTCTTC. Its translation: CASSLAASGGHSSYNEQFF. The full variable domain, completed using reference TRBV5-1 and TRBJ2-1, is KAGVTQTPRYLIKTRGQQVTLSCSPISGHRSVSWYQQTPGQGLQFLFEYFSETQRNKGNFPGRFSGRQFSNSRSEMNVSTLELGDSALYLCASSLAASGGHSSYNEQFFGPGTRLTVL.

Here the CDR3 reads CASRDRSAGEAFF. The CDR3 DNA reads TGCGCCAGCAGGGACAGGTCGGCGGGAGAAGCTTTCTTT. This chain connects TRBV10-2 to TRBJ1-1; 7 bases align to TRBD1. V shed 6 bases and J 8 bases; nucleotides not matched to a gene: 9. Germline V lookup: CDR1 WSHSY, CDR2 SAAADI. The CDR3 spans 13 residues.

Here the CDR3 reads CASSWTNMNTEAFF. CDR3 nucleotide sequence: TGTGCCAGCAGTTGGACAAACATGAACACTGAAGCTTTCTTT. V and J are TRBV2 and TRBJ1-1, with a possible D match to TRBD1 (5 bases). This CDR3 has 14 amino acids. Germline values: CDR1 SNHLY, CDR2 FYNNEI. Between the trimmed V and J ends, which lost 5 bases and 0 bases, there was a span of 10 bases.

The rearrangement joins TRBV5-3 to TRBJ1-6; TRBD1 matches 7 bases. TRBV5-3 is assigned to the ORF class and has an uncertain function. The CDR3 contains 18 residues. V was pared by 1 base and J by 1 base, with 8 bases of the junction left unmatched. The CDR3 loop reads CARSLRQGGKSYNSPLHF. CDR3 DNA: TGTGCCAGAAGCTTGAGGCAGGGGGGAAAATCCTATAATTCACCCCTCCACTTT.

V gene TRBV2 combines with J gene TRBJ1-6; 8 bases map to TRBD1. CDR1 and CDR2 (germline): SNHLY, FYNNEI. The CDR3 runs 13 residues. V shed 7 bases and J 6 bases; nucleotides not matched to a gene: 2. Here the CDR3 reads CASTDRGNSPLHF. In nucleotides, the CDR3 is TGTGCCAGCACCGACAGGGGTAATTCACCCCTCCACTTT. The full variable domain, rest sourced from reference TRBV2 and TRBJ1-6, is EPEVTQTPSHQVTQMGQEVILRCVPISNHLYFYWYRQILGQKVEFLVSFYNNEISEKSEIFDDQFSVERPDGSNFTLKIRSTKLEDSAMYFCASTDRGNSPLHFGNGTRLTVT.

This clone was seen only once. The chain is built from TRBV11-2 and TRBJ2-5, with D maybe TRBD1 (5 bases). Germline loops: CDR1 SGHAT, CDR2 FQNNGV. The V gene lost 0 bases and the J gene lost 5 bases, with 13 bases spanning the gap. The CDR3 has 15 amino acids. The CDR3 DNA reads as TGTGCCAGCAGCTTAGATCTCAGGGCGGCGGAGACCCAGTACTTC. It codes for CASSLDLRAAETQYF.

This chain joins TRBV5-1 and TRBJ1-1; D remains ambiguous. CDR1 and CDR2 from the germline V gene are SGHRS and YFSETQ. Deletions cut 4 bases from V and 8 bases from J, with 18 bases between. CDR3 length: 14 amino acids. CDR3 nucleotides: TGCGCCAGCAGCGCCCAGGCGGGGAGCCCAGAAGCTTTCTTT. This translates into CASSAQAGSPEAFF. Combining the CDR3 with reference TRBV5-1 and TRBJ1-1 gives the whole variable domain KAGVTQTPRYLIKTRGQQVTLSCSPISGHRSVSWYQQTPGQGLQFLFEYFSETQRNKGNFPGRFSGRQFSNSRSEMNVSTLELGDSALYLCASSAQAGSPEAFFGQGTRLTVV.

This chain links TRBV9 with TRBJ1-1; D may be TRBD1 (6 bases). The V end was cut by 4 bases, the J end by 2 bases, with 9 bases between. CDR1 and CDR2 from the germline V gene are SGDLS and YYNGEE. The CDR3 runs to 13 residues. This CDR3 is CASSLTGNTEAFF. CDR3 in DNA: TGTGCCAGCAGCCTGACAGGAAACACTGAAGCTTTCTTT.

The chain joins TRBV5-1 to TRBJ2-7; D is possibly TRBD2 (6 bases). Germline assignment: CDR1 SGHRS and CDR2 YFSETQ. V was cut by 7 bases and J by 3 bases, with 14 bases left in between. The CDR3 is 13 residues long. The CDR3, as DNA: TGCGCCAGCCGAACGGAGGGGTACTACGAGCAGTACTTC. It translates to CASRTEGYYEQYF.

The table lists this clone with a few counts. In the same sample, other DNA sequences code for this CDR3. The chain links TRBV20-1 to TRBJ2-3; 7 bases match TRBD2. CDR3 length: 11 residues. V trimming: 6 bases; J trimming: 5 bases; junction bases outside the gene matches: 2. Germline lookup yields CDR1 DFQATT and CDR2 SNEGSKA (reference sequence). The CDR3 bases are TGCAGTGCGCCGGGGGGAGATACGCAGTATTTT. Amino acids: CSAPGGDTQYF.